The entry below gives a single TCR beta chain sequence along with its context. Antigen unknown. A much larger clone is a single base away; this may be a read error. As the template, RNA transcripts were used to amplify TCR beta CDR3 regions. HTBI-primed RT-PCR formed the first round, and a multiplex PCR formed the second. MiXCR, run by TCRdb on the multiplex PCR reads, gives a single entry per CDR3 protein. The top ten hold roughly 11% of the sample, which has more than 1,000,000 distinct CDR3 sequences, 35% to 40% seen once. This record belongs to a study of Graves' ophthalmopathy and Graves' hyperthyroidism. Looking at the study overall: The term stable hyperthyroidism indicated an absence of ophthalmopathy within 18 months of follow-up.

Broader study findings: Appearing in blood as well were most expanded thyroid clonotypes above 0.001 frequency.

This CDR3 comprises 14 residues. Germline V gene data show CDR1 as MNHEY and CDR2 as SVGAGI. Aged 18 to 65, hyperthyroidism patients had been newly diagnosed, with under 2 months' duration. The sample comprised peripheral blood or thyroid tissue (not recorded which). The genes are TRBV6-5 and TRBJ2-5; no clear D gene. This clonotype was sampled from an adult man with Graves' hyperthyroidism. The CDR3 nucleotides are TGTGCCATCAGTTACTCGGTCCTACAAGAGACCCAGTACTTC. Its translation is CAISYSVLQETQYF.